This T cell receptor beta chain was captured by sequencing in a study of T cell responses to AZD1222 COVID-19 vaccine. Concerning this clone itself: Its antigen is unidentified.

Study-level findings and limits: The donor cohort was predominantly white British with a female majority, and clonal diversity may have been underestimated.

Profiled with immunoSEQ multiplex PCR; TCRdb holds only in-frame clones, not every one. The sample lists approximately 60,000 clones; around 83% were seen once. Trimming pared 0 bases from V and 5 bases from J, leaving 16 bases between. The CDR3 length is 16 residues. Per the germline V gene, CDR1 is LGHDT and CDR2 is YNNKEL (reference sequence). Sample: peripheral blood, taken on day 0 of AZD1222 vaccination. This chain uses TRBV3-1 (or the pseudogene TRBV3-2) with TRBJ2-5; D could derive from TRBD1 or TRBD2 (6 bases each). The receptor comes from an adult in good health. The CDR3 loop reads CASSQEWGAGAETQYF. The DNA of the CDR3 is TGTGCCAGCAGCCAAGAATGGGGGGCAGGAGCTGAGACCCAGTACTTC.